A selection of T cell receptor beta chains follows, all from one sample in a study of cytomegalovirus exposure and HLA in healthy donors. Sequencing was performed with immunoSEQ multiplex PCR; in TCRdb, only in-frame clones are kept and a portion is missing. The table has about 120,000 clones, 80% to 90% seen once; the top ten hold 11%. Material for sequencing was PBMCs. The receptor set was obtained from a male donor in good health and CMV-seropositive. The CDR3 runs from the conserved cysteine through the conserved F or W. D genes are given only for firm matches. Not all rows give a size; the values are once, few, many and, for expanded clones, a class.

j_call	d_call	clone_size	v_call	cdr3_nt	cdr3_aa
TRBJ2-1	TRBD2	.	TRBV9	TGTGCCGGCAGCCCCTCCGGGACTACGGGCATCAATGAGCAGTTCTTC	CAGSPSGTTGINEQFF
TRBJ2-5	TRBD1	.	TRBV28	TGTGCCAGCAGTTCGACAGGGGGCTGGGAGACCCAGTACTTC	CASSSTGGWETQYF
TRBJ1-1	TRBD1	.	TRBV10-3	TGTGCCATCAGCCAACGGGACAGGGACACTGAAGCTTTCTTT	CAISQRDRDTEAFF
TRBJ2-1	TRBD1	.	TRBV12-5	TGTGCTAGTGGTTTGGTAAGATTGGGACAGGGTCGAAATGAGCAGTTCTTC	CASGLVRLGQGRNEQFF
TRBJ1-2	.	.	TRBV5-4	TGTGCCAGCAGCTCCGACACCAACTATGGCTACACCTTC	CASSSDTNYGYTF
TRBJ2-1	.	.	TRBV7-3	TGTGCCAGCAGCTTAACGCGCGATGGGGGGAATGAGCAGTTCTTC	CASSLTRDGGNEQFF
TRBJ2-3	.	.	TRBV9	TGTGCCAGCAGCGTGGAGACGTACTTCGTAGATACGCAGTATTTT	CASSVETYFVDTQYF
TRBJ2-7	TRBD2	.	TRBV29-1	TGCAGCGTTGATGGGCTAGTAGGGACTAGCGAGTCCTACGAGCAGTACTTC	CSVDGLVGTSESYEQYF
TRBJ2-1	.	.	TRBV6-6	TGTGCCAGCACCCCCGCCGGGGACTACAATGAGCAGTTCTTC	CASTPAGDYNEQFF
TRBJ1-1	.	.	TRBV7-8	TGTGCCAGCAGCTTAAGCACAGTAAGCACTGAAGCTTTCTTT	CASSLSTVSTEAFF
TRBJ1-4	.	.	TRBV7-2	TGTGCCAGCACCTTGGGGGCAGGGCCTATTGAAAAACTGTTTTTT	CASTLGAGPIEKLFF
TRBJ2-3	.	.	TRBV19	TGTGCCAGTAGTATAATTGGACAGTTCACAGATACGCAGTATTTT	CASSIIGQFTDTQYF
TRBJ2-7	TRBD2	.	TRBV28	TGTGCCAGCAGTACCGGACTAGCGGTGGGCTACGAGCAGTACTTC	CASSTGLAVGYEQYF
TRBJ1-6	.	.	TRBV7-2	TGTGCCAGCAGCTTAGTTACGGCCTATAATTCACCCCTCCACTTT	CASSLVTAYNSPLHF
TRBJ1-2	.	.	TRBV6-5	TGTGCCAGCAGTTGGAGTCGGTCGAATGGCTACACCTTC	CASSWSRSNGYTF
TRBJ2-1	TRBD2	.	TRBV14	TGTGCCAGCAGCCAGACTAGCGGGAGGACCATCTCCTACAATGAGCAGTTCTTC	CASSQTSGRTISYNEQFF
TRBJ2-7	.	.	TRBV25-1	TGTGCCAGCAGTGAATTTGTACAGGACGGCTACGAGCAGTACTTC	CASSEFVQDGYEQYF
TRBJ1-5	TRBD1	few	TRBV9	TGTGCCAGCAGCGTAGGGACAGGGGGTTTTCAGCCCCAGCATTTT	CASSVGTGGFQPQHF
TRBJ1-6	.	.	TRBV4-2	TGTGCCAGCAGCCAAGAGTGGGCAGCTAATTCACCCCTCCACTTT	CASSQEWAANSPLHF
TRBJ1-2	TRBD1	.	TRBV4-1	TGCGCCAGCAGCCCGCTACAGGGGGAAAGCGGCTACACCTTC	CASSPLQGESGYTF
TRBJ1-2	TRBD1	once	TRBV5-1	TGCGCCAGCAGCCCAGGGACAGGGGGCACTAGTGGCTACACCTTC	CASSPGTGGTSGYTF
TRBJ2-7	TRBD1	.	TRBV14	TGTGCCAGCAGCCACGGGACAGCCTTTTTTGAGCAGTACTTC	CASSHGTAFFEQYF
TRBJ2-5	TRBD2	.	TRBV7-9	TGTGCCAGCAGCTTAGCGGGAGGGCCGCTGGAGACCCAGTACTTC	CASSLAGGPLETQYF
TRBJ1-1	.	.	TRBV5-1	TGCGCCAGCAGCCCGCGGGCCGCGGGGGGGACTGAAGCTTTCTTT	CASSPRAAGGTEAFF
TRBJ1-1	.	.	TRBV5-6	TGTGCCAGCAGCTTGGGGGCGTCGGGTTGGGGCTACACTGAAGCTTTCTTT	CASSLGASGWGYTEAFF
TRBJ2-7	.	once	TRBV5-4	TGTGCCAGCAGCTCTGGGCCTAAAACCTACGAGCAGTACTTC	CASSSGPKTYEQYF
TRBJ2-3	.	.	TRBV29-1	TGCAGCACTACGGGCACAGATACGCAGTATTTT	CSTTGTDTQYF
TRBJ2-7	.	.	TRBV28	TGTGCCAGCAGTTCGAGATCCCCCTACGAGCAGTACTTC	CASSSRSPYEQYF
TRBJ1-4	.	.	TRBV9	TGTGCCAGCAGCGTAGGGACAGCCTCAACTAATGAAAAACTGTTTTTT	CASSVGTASTNEKLFF
TRBJ2-1	TRBD2	.	TRBV5-3	TGTGCCAGAAGCTTGGGGAAGCGGGGGCCGGGTTACAATGAGCAGTTCTTC	CARSLGKRGPGYNEQFF
TRBJ1-2	.	once	TRBV6-5	TGTGCCAGCAGGGGGGCCTATGGCTACACCTTC	CASRGAYGYTF
TRBJ2-6	.	.	TRBV15	TGTGCCACCAGCAGAGGCGAGACGGGTCCCCCCTCTGGGGCCAACGTCCTGACTTTC	CATSRGETGPPSGANVLTF
TRBJ2-1	TRBD1	.	TRBV7-3	TGTGCCAGCAGCTCCCCAGGTAGGACAGGGCTGTTCTTC	CASSSPGRTGLFF
TRBJ2-3	.	.	TRBV6-5	TGTGCCAGCAGTTACTCGGCTAGCACAGATACGCAGTATTTT	CASSYSASTDTQYF
TRBJ2-5	.	.	TRBV5-8	TGTGCCAGCAGCTTGTCTCGTTTCCAAGAGACCCAGTACTTC	CASSLSRFQETQYF
TRBJ1-6	.	few	TRBV25-1	TGTGCCAGCAGTTGGGGGGGTAATTCACCCCTCCACTTT	CASSWGGNSPLHF
TRBJ1-2	TRBD1	.	TRBV30	TGTGCCTGGAGTGTAAGGACAGGCCACTATGGCTACACCTTC	CAWSVRTGHYGYTF
TRBJ1-2	.	.	TRBV4-2	TGTGCCAGCAGCATCCGGGAGAACTATGGCTACACCTTC	CASSIRENYGYTF
TRBJ2-7	.	.	TRBV20-1	TGCAGTGTCCAGGGGTTCTACGAGCAGTACTTC	CSVQGFYEQYF
TRBJ1-4	TRBD1	.	TRBV6-6	TGTGCCAGCAGAGGGGCGACAGGGCAAGCAGAAAAACTGTTTTTT	CASRGATGQAEKLFF
TRBJ2-7	.	.	TRBV5-1	TGCGCCAGCAGCTTCTCCGCGAGCTCCTACGAGCAGTACTTC	CASSFSASSYEQYF
TRBJ2-2	TRBD2	few	TRBV10-3	TGTGCCAGCACGGATTCTAGCGGACACACCGGGGAGCTGTTTTTT	CASTDSSGHTGELFF
TRBJ2-3	.	.	TRBV7-2	TGTGCCAGCAGAAATACAGGGAGCACAGATACGCAGTATTTT	CASRNTGSTDTQYF
TRBJ2-1	TRBD1	.	TRBV7-9	TGTGCCAGCAGCACGGGACAGACCTACAATGAGCAGTTCTTC	CASSTGQTYNEQFF
TRBJ2-2	.	.	TRBV18	TGTGCCAGCCCAAGCCCAGGGATCGACACCGGGGAGCTGTTTTTT	CASPSPGIDTGELFF
TRBJ2-7	TRBD2	once	TRBV7-2	TGTGCCAGCGGTTCTAGCGGGAGCAGCTCCTACGAGCAGTACTTC	CASGSSGSSSYEQYF
TRBJ2-7	.	.	TRBV7-2	TGTGCCAGCAGCTCCGGGGGTTCGAGACGGGGTTACGAGCAGTACTTC	CASSSGGSRRGYEQYF